This T cell receptor beta chain was sequenced for a study of neurological immune-mediated disorders. About the study: Of the approximately 35 patients who had multiple sclerosis, around 31 had the relapsing-remitting form and 3 had the secondary progressive form.

The CDR3 runs to 14 residues. Trimming removed 1 base from V and 6 bases from J; junction bases left unmatched: 4. The germline V gene has CDR1 DFQATT and CDR2 SNEGSKA (reference sequence). The sample holds many counts of this clonotype. What it binds is not known. General study points: Because no CDR3 amino acid sequences were shared across subjects by expanded clones, private repertoires were suggested in all groups.

Specified time point: longitudinal time-point 3. MiXCR, run by TCRdb on the 5' RACE reads, gives a single entry per CDR3 protein. The sample records about 84,000 distinct CDR3 sequences, 4.3% being singletons. V usage is TRBV20-1 and J usage is TRBJ2-1; the match to TRBD1 covers 9 bases. Specimen: PBMCs. This TCR was sampled from an older woman with multiple sclerosis. The CDR3 is CSARGGTGLNEQFF. The CDR3 DNA is TGCAGTGCTAGAGGGGGGACAGGGCTCAATGAGCAGTTCTTC.